These 26 T cell receptor beta chains were all obtained from the same sample, sequenced in a study of shared clonotypes between healthy human individuals. Measured with immunoSEQ multiplex PCR; TCRdb has only the in-frame clones, and not every one. Of about 2.5 million clones in the sample, around 93% were seen once. Material for sequencing was naive CD4+ T cells from PBMCs. Subset here: CD45RA+ positively selected. The receptors originated from a man between 18 and 29 years old in good health. Some clones in this sample may be carry-over from other donors' samples.

Only one count was recorded for this clone. The CDR3: CASTTRDGNTEAFF. The CDR3 DNA sequence: TGTGCCAGCACCACCCGGGACGGAAACACTGAAGCTTTCTTT. The chain couples TRBV27 to TRBJ1-1, with a weak D call TRBD1 (5 bases). The germline V gene has CDR1 MNHEY and CDR2 SMNVEV (reference sequence). Trimming pared 7 bases from V and 2 bases from J, leaving 14 bases between. The CDR3 consists of 14 residues.

The V and J genes are TRBV5-1 and TRBJ2-7, with D maybe TRBD2 (6 bases). CDR1 and CDR2 from the germline V gene are SGHRS and YFSETQ. CDR3 length: 16 amino acids. V dropped 0 bases and J dropped 0 bases, with 13 bases sitting between them. The CDR3 reads CASSLDGAGSSYEQYF. The CDR3 bases are TGCGCCAGCAGCTTGGACGGTGCGGGGAGCTCCTACGAGCAGTACTTC.

The V call is TRBV6-6, the J call TRBJ1-1; perhaps TRBD1 as D (6 bases). Trimming took off 4 bases at V and 8 bases at J, with 11 bases between the two ends. Germline V gene data show CDR1 as MNHNY and CDR2 as SVGAGI (reference sequence). The CDR3 has 12 amino acids. CDR3 residues: CASSSGEAEAFF. The DNA for the CDR3 is TGTGCCAGCAGTTCAGGGGAGGCCGAAGCTTTCTTT.

V is TRBV6-5 and J is TRBJ2-7; D is perhaps TRBD1 (6 bases). Trimming removed 0 bases at V and 4 bases at J, with 10 bases between. Germline loops: CDR1 MNHEY, CDR2 SVGAGI. The CDR3 covers 14 residues. The CDR3 coding sequence is TGTGCCAGCAGTTACTCGACCAGGGGTTACGAGCAGTACTTC. This encodes CASSYSTRGYEQYF.

The chain links TRBV5-1 to TRBJ2-7; no clear D. The CDR3 runs to 14 residues. The V end was cut by 1 base, the J end by 0 bases, with 8 bases between. Germline values: CDR1 SGHRS, CDR2 YFSETQ. CDR3 sequence reads: CASSLFRSSYEQYF. CDR3 in DNA: TGCGCCAGCAGCTTGTTTCGGAGCTCCTACGAGCAGTACTTC.

This sequence joins TRBV28 and TRBJ2-5; D unresolved. Germline lookup yields CDR1 MDHEN and CDR2 SYDVKM. The CDR3 is made up of 12 amino acids. V shed 5 bases and J shed 5 bases, with 9 bases lying between them. The CDR3 is CASSPEWETQYF. Written as DNA, the CDR3 is TGTGCCAGCAGTCCAGAGTGGGAGACCCAGTACTTC. The variable domain in full, completed from reference TRBV28 and TRBJ2-5, reads DVKVTQSSRYLVKRTGEKVFLECVQDMDHENMFWYRQDPGLGLRLIYFSYDVKMKEKGDIPEGYSVSREKKERFSLILESASTNQTSMYLCASSPEWETQYFGPGTRLLVL.

The genes are TRBV5-6 and TRBJ2-2; 13 nucleotides align to TRBD2. The trim removed 4 bases at V and 4 bases at J, leaving 4 bases unmatched. The germline V gene has CDR1 SGHDT and CDR2 YYEEEE. The CDR3 consists of 16 residues. This CDR3 reads CASSTRTSGSTGELFF. The CDR3 nucleotides are TGTGCCAGCAGCACTCGGACTAGCGGGAGCACCGGGGAGCTGTTTTTT.

This chain joins TRBV19 and TRBJ2-7, with 10 bases matching TRBD2. Trimming cost V 5 bases and J 5 bases; bases outside gene matches: 15. This CDR3 region has 17 residues. Germline assignment: CDR1 LNHDA and CDR2 SQIVND (reference sequence). The CDR3 sequence is CASSLIPLAGVSNEQYF. The CDR3 DNA follows: TGTGCCAGTAGTCTAATACCTCTAGCGGGAGTATCCAACGAGCAGTACTTC.

The CDR3 bases are TGTGCCAGTAGTAGACCGGCCGGCAATGAGCAGTTCTTC. The encoded protein is CASSRPAGNEQFF. This chain uses TRBV19 with TRBJ2-1; D remains ambiguous. The CDR3 sequence is 13 residues long. V was clipped by 4 bases and J by 6 bases, with 10 bases between them. CDR1 is LNHDA, CDR2 SQIVND, per germline (reference sequence).

The chain is built from TRBV2 and TRBJ2-7; 8 nucleotides agree with TRBD1. The junction had 7 bases not matched to a gene; V was cut back by 8 bases and J by 4 bases. CDR1 SNHLY and CDR2 FYNNEI come from the germline V gene. This CDR3 contains 13 residues. CDR3 nucleotides: TGTGCCAGCCGGCAGGGGGCGGCATACGAGCAGTACTTC. Residues: CASRQGAAYEQYF.

The chain recombines TRBV5-1 with TRBJ1-1; D unclear. This CDR3 has 14 residues. Germline loops: CDR1 SGHRS, CDR2 YFSETQ. Trimming cost V 2 bases and J 1 base, with 9 bases left between them. As DNA, the CDR3 is TGCGCCAGCAGCTTCCCGACACCGAACACTGAAGCTTTCTTT. Its translation: CASSFPTPNTEAFF.

A note on this clone: At the DNA level, this CDR3 is encoded by other sequences in the same sample as well. The chain employs TRBV19 and TRBJ2-2, with TRBD1 matching over 7 bases. Germline trimming cut 9 bases from V and 2 bases from J; bases unmatched to any gene: 6. Germline CDR1 LNHDA, CDR2 SQIVND (reference sequence). The CDR3 runs to 14 residues. The CDR3 DNA sequence: TGTGCCAGCCGAAGGACAGGAAACACCGGGGAGCTGTTTTTT. Translating gives CASRRTGNTGELFF. Looking up the rest from reference TRBV19 and TRBJ2-2 gives the full variable domain: DGGITQSPKYLFRKEGQNVTLSCEQNLNHDAMYWYRQDPGQGLRLIYYSQIVNDFQKGDIAEGYSVSREKKESFPLTVTSAQKNPTAFYLCASRRTGNTGELFFGEGSRLTVL.

This rearrangement joins TRBV5-4 to TRBJ2-3; perhaps D is TRBD1 or TRBD2 (5 bases each). This CDR3 is 14 amino acids long. CDR1 and CDR2 from the germline V gene are SGHNT and YYREEE (reference sequence). Trimming removed 3 bases from V and 0 bases from J, with 8 bases in between. As DNA, the CDR3 is TGTGCCAGCAGCTGGGACCAAAGCACAGATACGCAGTATTTT. This codes for CASSWDQSTDTQYF.

The V and J genes are TRBV2 and TRBJ1-3; 8 bases are shared with TRBD1. V lost 5 bases and J lost 4; bases outside the gene matches: 4. The germline gives CDR1 SNHLY, CDR2 FYNNEI. This CDR3 is built from 14 residues. The CDR3: CASSLGQGGNTIYF. CDR3 coding DNA: TGTGCCAGCAGTCTTGGACAGGGAGGAAACACCATATATTTT.

Regarding this clone: The sample contains more than one DNA sequence encoding this CDR3. The rearrangement joins TRBV2 to TRBJ2-1; TRBD2 aligns across 7 bases. Losses at the gene ends were 3 bases for V and 10 bases for J; bases not matched to a gene: 3. From germline, CDR1 is SNHLY and CDR2 FYNNEI. The CDR3 is made up of 12 amino acids. The CDR3 sequence is CASSESGREQFF. The CDR3 bases are TGTGCCAGCAGTGAGTCCGGGAGGGAGCAGTTCTTC.

The chain combines TRBV6-1 with TRBJ2-5; 7 bases are a match to TRBD2. Germline V CDR1 and CDR2: MNHNS, SASEGT. This CDR3 has 14 residues. Trimming removed 8 bases from V and 9 bases from J; junction bases left unmatched: 15. CDR3 bases: TGTGCCAGCGGCTTAACAGGTCGGCTAGCGGCCCAGTACTTC. It encodes CASGLTGRLAAQYF.

The rearrangement links TRBV20-1 to TRBJ2-7, with a tentative D call TRBD1 (5 bases). The CDR3 has 11 residues. Germline CDR1 reads DFQATT; CDR2 reads SNEGSKA (reference sequence). The V gene lost 7 bases and the J gene lost 4 bases, with 11 bases spanning the gap. The DNA of the CDR3 is TGCAGTGGGGGCAGAATTTACGAGCAGTACTTC. Its protein is CSGGRIYEQYF.

The V gene is TRBV28, the J gene TRBJ1-3, with 9 bases that match TRBD1. After removal of 5 bases from V and 3 bases from J, the junction contained 8 bases not matched to a gene. Germline CDR1 and CDR2: MDHEN and SYDVKM. The CDR3 totals 16 residues. The CDR3 nucleotides read TGTGCCAGCAGTCTCCCAAGGACAGGGGATGGAAACACCATATATTTT. Amino acid sequence: CASSLPRTGDGNTIYF.

Concerning this clone itself: This sample includes further DNA sequences coding for the same CDR3. The gene calls are TRBV5-1 and TRBJ2-7; 9 bases fit TRBD2. After removal of 0 bases from V and 3 bases from J, the junction contained 4 bases not matched to a gene. The CDR3 spans 15 residues. CDR1 is SGHRS, CDR2 YFSETQ, per germline. The chain's CDR3 is CASSLVVAGDYEQYF. As DNA, the CDR3 is TGCGCCAGCAGCTTGGTGGTAGCGGGGGACTACGAGCAGTACTTC.

The chain's CDR3 is CASSTWTGAYEQYF. The CDR3 bases are TGCGCCAGCAGCACATGGACAGGAGCCTACGAGCAGTACTTC. The chain joins TRBV5-1 to TRBJ2-7, with TRBD1 identical over 7 bases. V shed 4 bases, J shed 2 bases, and the junction held 6 bases outside the gene matches. The length of the CDR3 is 14 residues. The germline CDR1 and CDR2 sequences are SGHRS and YFSETQ.

This chain connects TRBV6-5 to TRBJ2-5; perhaps TRBD2 as D (6 bases). Germline loops: CDR1 MNHEY, CDR2 SVGAGI. This CDR3 has 13 amino acids. The V and J ends lost 8 bases and 2 bases respectively, with 12 bases between them. CDR3 coding DNA: TGTGCCAGCGCAAAGGACTATCAAGAGACCCAGTACTTC. Translating gives CASAKDYQETQYF.

The rearrangement joins TRBV5-1 to TRBJ2-6; no definite D call. The CDR3 extends over 17 amino acids. Deletions cut 4 bases from V and 0 bases from J, with 14 bases between. Looked up from germline, CDR1 is SGHRS and CDR2 is YFSETQ. The CDR3: CASSPGAVGSGANVLTF. The CDR3 coding sequence is TGCGCCAGCAGCCCGGGTGCAGTTGGCTCTGGGGCCAACGTCCTGACTTTC.

V is TRBV7-8 and J is TRBJ1-2, with D uncertain. The CDR3 covers 13 residues. CDR1 is SGHVS and CDR2 is FQNEAQ in the germline V gene. V was cut by 1 base and J by 6 bases, with 9 bases left in between. CDR3 region: CASSLGTNDGYTF. CDR3 nucleotide sequence: TGTGCCAGCAGCTTAGGAACAAATGATGGCTACACCTTC.

The chain recombines TRBV5-1 with TRBJ2-2, with D perhaps matching TRBD1 (6 bases). Germline CDR1 and CDR2: SGHRS and YFSETQ. This CDR3 has 17 amino acids. V shed 1 base and J shed 3 bases, with 16 bases lying between them. CDR3 bases: TGCGCCAGCAGCTTGTCCACAGGGTATTGGGACACCGGGGAGCTGTTTTTT. Its protein is CASSLSTGYWDTGELFF.

The J gene is TRBJ2-3, the V gene TRBV11-2; D is perhaps TRBD2 (5 bases). V lost 3 bases, J lost 13 bases, and 5 bases lay in between. This CDR3 has 9 residues. CDR1 and CDR2 (germline): SGHAT, FQNNGV. As DNA, the CDR3 is TGTGCCAGCAGCTTCGGGGAGTATTTT. This gives the protein CASSFGEYF.

V is TRBV30 and J is TRBJ1-1; D uncertain. The length of the CDR3 is 16 residues. V was cut by 4 bases and J by 0 bases, with 18 bases left in between. The germline V gene has CDR1 GTSNPN and CDR2 SVGIG (reference sequence). The CDR3 DNA reads TGTGCCTGGACCATTCGGTCGTGGGGATTGAACACTGAAGCTTTCTTT. Its protein product is CAWTIRSWGLNTEAFF.